This T cell receptor beta chain was recovered during a study of blood T cells in healthy people across ages. The V and J ends lost 4 bases and 6 bases respectively, with 13 bases between them. There are 14 residues in the CDR3. Through a sample-barcoded 5' primer and a J-beta primer mix, a second PCR was run for roughly 6 to 11 cycles. Each cDNA molecule received a tag from a template-switch adaptor that had 12 random nucleotides. TCRdb re-derived calls from the 5' RACE reads in MiXCR, one entry per CDR3 protein. The sample records 1.2 million to 1.5 million distinct CDR3 sequences, 42% being singletons.

The V and J genes are TRBV12-3 or TRBV12-4 and TRBJ2-1; D is possibly TRBD1 or TRBD2 (5 bases each). This sequence was found in a young woman in good health. Specimen: blood. CDR3: CASSSLRERNEQFF. CDR3 nucleotides: TGTGCCAGCAGTTCCCTCAGGGAGCGCAATGAGCAGTTCTTC.